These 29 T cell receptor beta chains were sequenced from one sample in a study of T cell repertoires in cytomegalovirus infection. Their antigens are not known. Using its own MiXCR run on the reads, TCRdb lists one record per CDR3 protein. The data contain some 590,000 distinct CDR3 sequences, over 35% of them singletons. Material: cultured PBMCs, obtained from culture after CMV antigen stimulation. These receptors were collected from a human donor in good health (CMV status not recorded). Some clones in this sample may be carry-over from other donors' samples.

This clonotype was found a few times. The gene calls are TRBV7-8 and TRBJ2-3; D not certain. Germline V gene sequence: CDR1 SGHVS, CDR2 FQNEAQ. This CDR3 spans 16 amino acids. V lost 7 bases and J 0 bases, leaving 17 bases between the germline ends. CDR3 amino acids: CASISAGLLSTDTQYF. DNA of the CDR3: TGTGCCAGCATCTCGGCCGGCCTACTAAGCACAGATACGCAGTATTTT.

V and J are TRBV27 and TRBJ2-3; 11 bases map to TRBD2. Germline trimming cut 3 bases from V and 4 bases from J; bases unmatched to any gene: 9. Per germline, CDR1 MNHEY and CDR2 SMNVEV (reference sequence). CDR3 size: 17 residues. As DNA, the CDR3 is TGTGCCAGCAGTTTCATGCCTCCGGGACTAGCGGCAGATACGCAGTATTTT. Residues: CASSFMPPGLAADTQYF.

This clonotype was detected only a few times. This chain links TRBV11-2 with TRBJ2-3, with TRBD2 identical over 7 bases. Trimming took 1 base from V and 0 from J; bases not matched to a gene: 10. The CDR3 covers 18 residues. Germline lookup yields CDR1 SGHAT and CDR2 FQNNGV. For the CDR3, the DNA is TGTGCCAGCAGCTTAGGGGAGGGCCTGTGGTTAAGCACAGATACGCAGTATTTT. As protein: CASSLGEGLWLSTDTQYF. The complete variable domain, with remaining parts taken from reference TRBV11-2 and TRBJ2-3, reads EAGVAQSPRYKIIEKRQSVAFWCNPISGHATLYWYQQILGQGPKLLIQFQNNGVVDDSQLPKDRFSAERLKGVDSTLKIQPAKLEDSAVYLCASSLGEGLWLSTDTQYFGPGTRLTVL.

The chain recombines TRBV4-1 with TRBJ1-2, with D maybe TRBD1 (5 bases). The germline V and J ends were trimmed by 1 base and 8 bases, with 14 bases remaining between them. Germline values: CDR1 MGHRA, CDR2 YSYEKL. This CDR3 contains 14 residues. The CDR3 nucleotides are TGCGCCAGCAGCCAAGCTGGGGCAGGGAGGGGCTACACCTTC. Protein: CASSQAGAGRGYTF.

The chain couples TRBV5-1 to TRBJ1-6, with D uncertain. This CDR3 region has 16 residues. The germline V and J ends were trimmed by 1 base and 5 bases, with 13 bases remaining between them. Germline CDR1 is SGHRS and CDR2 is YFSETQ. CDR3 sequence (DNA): TGCGCCAGCAGCTTGTCTACCACTAGGGATAATTCACCCCTCCACTTT. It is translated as CASSLSTTRDNSPLHF.

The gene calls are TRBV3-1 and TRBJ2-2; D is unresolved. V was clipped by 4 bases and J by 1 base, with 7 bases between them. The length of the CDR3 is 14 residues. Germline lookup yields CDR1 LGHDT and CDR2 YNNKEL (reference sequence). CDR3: CASSRRRNTGELFF. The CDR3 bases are TGTGCCAGCAGCCGCAGGCGGAACACCGGGGAGCTGTTTTTT.

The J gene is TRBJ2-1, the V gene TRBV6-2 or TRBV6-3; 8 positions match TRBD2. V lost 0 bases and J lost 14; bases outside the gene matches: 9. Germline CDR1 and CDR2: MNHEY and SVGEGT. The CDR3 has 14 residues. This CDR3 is CASSYSLIAGGEFF. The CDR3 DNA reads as TGTGCCAGCAGTTACTCGTTGATTGCGGGAGGTGAGTTCTTC.

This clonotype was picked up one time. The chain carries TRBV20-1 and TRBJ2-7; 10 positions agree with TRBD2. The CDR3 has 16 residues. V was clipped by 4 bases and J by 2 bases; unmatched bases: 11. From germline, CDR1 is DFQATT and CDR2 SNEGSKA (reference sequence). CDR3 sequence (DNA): TGCAGTGCTACACTAACCGGGACTAGCGCTACCTACGAGCAGTACTTC. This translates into CSATLTGTSATYEQYF.

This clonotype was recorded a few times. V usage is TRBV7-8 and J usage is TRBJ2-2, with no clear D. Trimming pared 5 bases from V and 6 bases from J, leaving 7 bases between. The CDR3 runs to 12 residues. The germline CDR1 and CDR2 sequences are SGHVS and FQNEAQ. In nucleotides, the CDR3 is TGTGCCAGCAGCAGCAACTCCGGGGAGCTGTTTTTT. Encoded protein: CASSSNSGELFF.

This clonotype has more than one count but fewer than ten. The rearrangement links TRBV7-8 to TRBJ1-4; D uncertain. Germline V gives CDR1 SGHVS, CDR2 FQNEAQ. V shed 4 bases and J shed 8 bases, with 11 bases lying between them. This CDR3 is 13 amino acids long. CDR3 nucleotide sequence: TGTGCCAGCAGCTCCCGGGTTATCGAAAAACTGTTTTTT. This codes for CASSSRVIEKLFF.

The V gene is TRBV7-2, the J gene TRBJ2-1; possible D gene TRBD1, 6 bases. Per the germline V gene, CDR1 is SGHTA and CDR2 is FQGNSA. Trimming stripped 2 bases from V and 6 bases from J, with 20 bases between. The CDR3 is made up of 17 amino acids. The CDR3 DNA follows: TGTGCCAGCAGCTTATATATGGGGAACAGGGAGCCCAATGAGCAGTTCTTC. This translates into CASSLYMGNREPNEQFF.

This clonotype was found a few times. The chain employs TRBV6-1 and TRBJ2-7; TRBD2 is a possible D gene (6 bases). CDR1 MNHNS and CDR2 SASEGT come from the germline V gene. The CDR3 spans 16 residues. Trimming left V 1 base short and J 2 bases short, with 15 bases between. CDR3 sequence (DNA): TGTGCCAGCAGTGAAGGGTCTGCGGGGCCCACCTACGAGCAGTACTTC. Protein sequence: CASSEGSAGPTYEQYF.

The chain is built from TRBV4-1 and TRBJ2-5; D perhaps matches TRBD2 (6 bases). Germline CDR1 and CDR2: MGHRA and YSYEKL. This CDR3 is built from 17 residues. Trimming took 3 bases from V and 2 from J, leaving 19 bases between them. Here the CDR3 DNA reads TGCGCCAGCAGCCATACAAGTGGAGGAGGGAGGCAAGAGACCCAGTACTTC. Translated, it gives CASSHTSGGGRQETQYF.

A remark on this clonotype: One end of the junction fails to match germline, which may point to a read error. This CDR3 is CATSDLRGPSDTRYF. CDR3 DNA sequence: TGTGCCACCAGTGATTTGCGGGGACCTTCAGATACGCGGTATTTT. This chain joins TRBV24-1 and TRBJ2-3, with D perhaps assigned TRBD1 or TRBD2 (5 bases each). This CDR3 has 15 amino acids. CDR1 KGHDR and CDR2 SFDVKD come from the germline V gene.

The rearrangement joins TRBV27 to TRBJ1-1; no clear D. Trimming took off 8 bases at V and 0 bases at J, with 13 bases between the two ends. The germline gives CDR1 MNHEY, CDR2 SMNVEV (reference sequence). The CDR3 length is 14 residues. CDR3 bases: TGTGCCAGCCCTCCAGGCAACGTGAACACTGAAGCTTTCTTT. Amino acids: CASPPGNVNTEAFF.

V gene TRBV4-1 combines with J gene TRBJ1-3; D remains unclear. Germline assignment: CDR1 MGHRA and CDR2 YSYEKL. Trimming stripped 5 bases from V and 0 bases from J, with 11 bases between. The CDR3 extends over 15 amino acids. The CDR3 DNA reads TGCGCCAGCAGCTATCTACGCCGCTCTGGAAACACCATATATTTT. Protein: CASSYLRRSGNTIYF.

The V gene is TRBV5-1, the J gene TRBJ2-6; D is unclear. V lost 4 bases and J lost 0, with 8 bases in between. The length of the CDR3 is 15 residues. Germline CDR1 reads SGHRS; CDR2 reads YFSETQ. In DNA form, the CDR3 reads TGCGCCAGCAGCCCCACGGACTCTGGGGCCAACGTCCTGACTTTC. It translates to CASSPTDSGANVLTF.

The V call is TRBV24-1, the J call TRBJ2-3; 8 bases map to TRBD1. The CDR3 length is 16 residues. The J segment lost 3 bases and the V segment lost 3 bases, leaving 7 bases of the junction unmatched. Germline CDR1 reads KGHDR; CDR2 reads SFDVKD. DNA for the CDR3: TGTGCCACCAGTGATCCAGGACAGGGCCCGACAGATACGCAGTATTTT. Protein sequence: CATSDPGQGPTDTQYF.

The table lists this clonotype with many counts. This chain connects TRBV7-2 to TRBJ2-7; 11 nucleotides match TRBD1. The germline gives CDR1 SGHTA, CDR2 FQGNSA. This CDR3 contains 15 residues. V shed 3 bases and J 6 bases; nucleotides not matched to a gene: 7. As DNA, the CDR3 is TGTGCCAGCAGCTTGTCCGGGACAGGGGGATTCGAGCAGTACTTC. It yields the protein CASSLSGTGGFEQYF.

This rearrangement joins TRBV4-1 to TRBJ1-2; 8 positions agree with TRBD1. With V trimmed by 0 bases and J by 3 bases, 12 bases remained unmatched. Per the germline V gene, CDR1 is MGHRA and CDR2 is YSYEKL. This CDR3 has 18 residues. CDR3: CASSQEIGTGFSYYGYTF. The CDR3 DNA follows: TGCGCCAGCAGCCAAGAGATAGGGACAGGTTTTTCCTACTATGGCTACACCTTC.

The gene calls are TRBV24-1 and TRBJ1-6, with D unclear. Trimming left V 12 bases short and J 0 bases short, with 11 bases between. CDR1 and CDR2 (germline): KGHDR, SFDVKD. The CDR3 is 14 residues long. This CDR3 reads CADAGSSYNSPLHF. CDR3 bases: TGTGCCGACGCGGGAAGCTCCTATAATTCACCCCTCCACTTT.

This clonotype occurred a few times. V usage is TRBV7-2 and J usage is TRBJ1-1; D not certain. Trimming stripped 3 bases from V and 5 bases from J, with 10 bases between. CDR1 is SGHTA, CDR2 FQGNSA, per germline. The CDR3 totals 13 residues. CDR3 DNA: TGTGCCAGCAGCTTTGGGGTGTTTACTGAAGCTTTCTTT. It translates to CASSFGVFTEAFF.

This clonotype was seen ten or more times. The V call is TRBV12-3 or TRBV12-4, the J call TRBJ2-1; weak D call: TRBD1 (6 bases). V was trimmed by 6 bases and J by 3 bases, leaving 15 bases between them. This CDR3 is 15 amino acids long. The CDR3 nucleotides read TGTGCCAGCAGCCTACCGACAGGATTCTACAATGAGCAGTTCTTC. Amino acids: CASSLPTGFYNEQFF.

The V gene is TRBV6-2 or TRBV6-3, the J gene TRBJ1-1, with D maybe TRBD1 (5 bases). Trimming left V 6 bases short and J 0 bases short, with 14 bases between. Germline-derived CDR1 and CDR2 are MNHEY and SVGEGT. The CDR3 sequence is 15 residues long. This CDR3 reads CASRRQGTMNTEAFF. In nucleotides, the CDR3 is TGTGCCAGCAGGAGGCAGGGAACCATGAACACTGAAGCTTTCTTT.

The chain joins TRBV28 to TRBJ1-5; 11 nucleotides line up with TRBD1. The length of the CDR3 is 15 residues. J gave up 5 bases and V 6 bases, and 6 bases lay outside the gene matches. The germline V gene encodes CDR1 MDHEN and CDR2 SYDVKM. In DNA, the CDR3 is TGTGCCAGCAGACGTCGGACAGGGGGCGATCAGCCCCAGCATTTT. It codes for CASRRRTGGDQPQHF.

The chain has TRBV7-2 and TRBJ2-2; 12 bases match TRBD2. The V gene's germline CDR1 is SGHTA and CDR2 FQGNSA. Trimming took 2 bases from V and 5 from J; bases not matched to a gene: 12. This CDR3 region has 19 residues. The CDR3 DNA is TGTGCCAGCAGCTTATATCCGGTGACTAGCGGGAGCTGGACCGGGGAGCTGTTTTTT. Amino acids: CASSLYPVTSGSWTGELFF. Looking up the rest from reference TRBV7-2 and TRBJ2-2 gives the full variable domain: GAGVSQSPSNKVTEKGKDVELRCDPISGHTALYWYRQSLGQGLEFLIYFQGNSAPDKSGLPSDRFSAERTGGSVSTLTIQRTQQEDSAVYLCASSLYPVTSGSWTGELFFGEGSRLTVL.

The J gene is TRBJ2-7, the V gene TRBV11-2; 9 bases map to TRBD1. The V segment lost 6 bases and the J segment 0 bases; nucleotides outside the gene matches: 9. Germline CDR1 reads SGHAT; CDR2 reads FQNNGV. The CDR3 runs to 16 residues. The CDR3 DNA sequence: TGTGCCAGCAGTTTCACCTCGGGACAGGGCTCCTACGAGCAGTACTTC. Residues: CASSFTSGQGSYEQYF.

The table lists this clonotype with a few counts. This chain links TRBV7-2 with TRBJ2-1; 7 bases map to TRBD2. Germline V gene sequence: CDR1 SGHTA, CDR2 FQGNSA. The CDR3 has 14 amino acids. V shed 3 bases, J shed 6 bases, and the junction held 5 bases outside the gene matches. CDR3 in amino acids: CASSFGRESNEQFF. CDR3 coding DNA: TGTGCCAGCAGCTTTGGGCGGGAGTCCAATGAGCAGTTCTTC.

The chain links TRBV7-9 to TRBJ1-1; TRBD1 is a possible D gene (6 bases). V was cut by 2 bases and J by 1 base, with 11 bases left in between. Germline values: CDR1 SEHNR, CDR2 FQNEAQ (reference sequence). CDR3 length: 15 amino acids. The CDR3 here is CASSLRGAGNTEAFF. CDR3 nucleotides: TGTGCCAGCAGCTTACGGGGGGCCGGGAACACTGAAGCTTTCTTT.